These T cell receptor beta chains were read from a single sample in a study of blood T cell repertoires in COVID-19. Here immunoSEQ multiplex PCR was the method, and the copy in TCRdb shows in-frame clones only, minus some. This table holds 390,000 or so clones, roughly 80% found once. The sample comprised PBMCs or T cells enriched from blood (not recorded which). The receptors derive from a woman between 50 and 59 years old who had recovered from COVID-19. CDR3s include the opening cysteine and the closing phenylalanine or tryptophan. D genes are given only for firm matches. Size tells how often a clone was seen (once, few, many) or the class of an expanded clone, and some rows leave it out.

CDR3nt | CDR3aa | d_gene | j_gene | abundance | v_gene
TGTGCCAGCAGCTCCCAGGGGAGCGCGGAAGCTTTCTTT | CASSSQGSAEAFF | . | TRBJ1-1 | . | TRBV7-3
TGTGCCAGCAGCGTAGGGGGAGCGGATAACACTGAAGCTTTCTTT | CASSVGGADNTEAFF | . | TRBJ1-1 | once | TRBV9
TGTGCCAGCAGCGCCGGCAGGGGTTTAAATTCACCCCTCCACTTT | CASSAGRGLNSPLHF | . | TRBJ1-6 | . | TRBV5-4
TGTGCCAGCAGCCGGGGACTAGCGGGAGCTGTCGGGGCCTACAATGAGCAGTTCTTC | CASSRGLAGAVGAYNEQFF | TRBD2 | TRBJ2-1 | . | TRBV7-9
TGCGCCAGCAGCCAAAATCCGGCTAGCCGGACCTCAGGCGGTACGCAGTATTTT | CASSQNPASRTSGGTQYF | . | TRBJ2-3 | . | TRBV4-3
TGTGCCAGCAGTGAATATACGCTAGCGGGTACGCAGTATTTT | CASSEYTLAGTQYF | TRBD2 | TRBJ2-3 | . | TRBV25-1
TGCGCCAGCAGCTTGGGGACTAGTGATATCCACGAGCAGTACTTC | CASSLGTSDIHEQYF | TRBD2 | TRBJ2-7 | once | TRBV5-1
TGTGCCAGCAGCTTCAGGGGGCGGCCTCAGGGTGGGCAGTTCTTC | CASSFRGRPQGGQFF | TRBD1 | TRBJ2-1 | . | TRBV11-3
TGTGCCAGTAGTGGAATTACACTATACAATGAGCAGTTCTTC | CASSGITLYNEQFF | . | TRBJ2-1 | . | TRBV19
TGTGCCAGCAGTTACAGACGGGGGACAGCGATCTCCTACGAGCAGTACTTC | CASSYRRGTAISYEQYF | . | TRBJ2-7 | . | TRBV6-2/TRBV6-3